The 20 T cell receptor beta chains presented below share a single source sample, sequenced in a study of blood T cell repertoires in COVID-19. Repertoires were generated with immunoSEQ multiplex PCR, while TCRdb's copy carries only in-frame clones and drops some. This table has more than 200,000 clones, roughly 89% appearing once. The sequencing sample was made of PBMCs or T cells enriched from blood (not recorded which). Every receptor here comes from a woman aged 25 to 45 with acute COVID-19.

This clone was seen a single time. CDR3 in DNA: TGTGCCAGCAGCCCGGTACAGGGGGTAAGGAGCGAGCAGTACTTC. Residues: CASSPVQGVRSEQYF. J is TRBJ2-7 and V is TRBV28, with 8 nucleotides matching TRBD1. V lost 6 bases to trimming and J lost 6 bases; unmatched junction nucleotides: 13. Germline V gene data show CDR1 as MDHEN and CDR2 as SYDVKM. The CDR3 runs to 15 residues.

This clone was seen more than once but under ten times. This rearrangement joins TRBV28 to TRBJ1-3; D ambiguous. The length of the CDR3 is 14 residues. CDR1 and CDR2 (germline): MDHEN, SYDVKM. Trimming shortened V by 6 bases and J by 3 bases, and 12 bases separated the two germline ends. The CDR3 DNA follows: TGTGCCAGCAGCCGCGCGGGGTTTGGAAACACCATATATTTT. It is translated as CASSRAGFGNTIYF.

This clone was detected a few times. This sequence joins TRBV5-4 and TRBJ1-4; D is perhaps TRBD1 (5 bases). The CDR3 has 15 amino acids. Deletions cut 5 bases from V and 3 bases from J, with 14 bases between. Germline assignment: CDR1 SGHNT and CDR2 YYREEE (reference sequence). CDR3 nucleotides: TGTGCCAGCAGTCTGAGGAGGGGCGCTAATGAAAAACTGTTTTTT. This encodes CASSLRRGANEKLFF.

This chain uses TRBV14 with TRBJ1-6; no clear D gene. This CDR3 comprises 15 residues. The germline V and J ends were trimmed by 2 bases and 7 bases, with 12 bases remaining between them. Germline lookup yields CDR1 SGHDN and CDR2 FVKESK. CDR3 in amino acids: CASSQLKIGNSPLHF. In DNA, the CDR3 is TGTGCCAGCAGCCAACTTAAAATCGGGAATTCACCCCTCCACTTT.

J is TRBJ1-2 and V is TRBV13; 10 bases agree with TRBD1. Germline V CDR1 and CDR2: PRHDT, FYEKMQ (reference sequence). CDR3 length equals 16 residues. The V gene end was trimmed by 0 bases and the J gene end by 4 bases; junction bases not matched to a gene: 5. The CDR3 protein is CASSLGGTGEAYGYTF. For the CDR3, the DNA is TGTGCCAGCAGCTTAGGTGGGACAGGGGAAGCCTATGGCTACACCTTC.

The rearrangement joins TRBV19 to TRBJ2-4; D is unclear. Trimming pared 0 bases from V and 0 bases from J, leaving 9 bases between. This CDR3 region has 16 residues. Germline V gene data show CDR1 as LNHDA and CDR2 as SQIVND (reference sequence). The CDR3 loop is CASSIDNAVAKNIQYF. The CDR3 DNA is TGTGCCAGTAGTATAGATAACGCAGTAGCCAAAAACATTCAGTACTTC.

CDR3 loop: CAISTGGGGYTF. The CDR3 DNA is TGTGCCATCAGCACAGGGGGAGGTGGCTACACCTTC. The rearrangement links TRBV10-3 to TRBJ1-2, with 8 positions matching TRBD1. The CDR3 is made up of 12 amino acids. The V segment lost 6 bases and the J segment 7 bases; nucleotides outside the gene matches: 4. CDR1 and CDR2 from the germline V gene are ENHRY and SYGVKD.

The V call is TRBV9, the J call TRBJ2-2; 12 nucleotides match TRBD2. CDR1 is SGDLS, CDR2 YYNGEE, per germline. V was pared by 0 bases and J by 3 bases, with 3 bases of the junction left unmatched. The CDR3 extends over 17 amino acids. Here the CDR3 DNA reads TGTGCCAGCAGCGTAGGACTAGCGGGGGCCTACACCGGGGAGCTGTTTTTT. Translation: CASSVGLAGAYTGELFF.

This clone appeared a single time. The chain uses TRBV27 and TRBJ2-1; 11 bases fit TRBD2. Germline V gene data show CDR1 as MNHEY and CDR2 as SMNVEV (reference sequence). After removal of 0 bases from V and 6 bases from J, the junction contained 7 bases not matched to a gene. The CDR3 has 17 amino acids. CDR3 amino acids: CASSLSRLAGGGNEQFF. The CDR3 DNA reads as TGTGCCAGCAGTTTATCCCGGCTAGCGGGAGGTGGCAATGAGCAGTTCTTC.

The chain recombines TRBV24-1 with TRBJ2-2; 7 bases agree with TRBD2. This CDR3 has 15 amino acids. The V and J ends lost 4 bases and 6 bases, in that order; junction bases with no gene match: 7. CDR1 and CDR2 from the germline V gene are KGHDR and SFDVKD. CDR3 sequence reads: CATSDPRGLAGELFF. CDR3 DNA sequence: TGTGCCACCAGTGACCCTCGCGGACTAGCCGGGGAGCTGTTTTTT.

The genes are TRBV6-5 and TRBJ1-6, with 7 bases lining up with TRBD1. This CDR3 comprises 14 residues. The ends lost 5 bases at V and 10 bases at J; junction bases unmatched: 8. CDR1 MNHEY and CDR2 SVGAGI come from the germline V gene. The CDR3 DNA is TGTGCCAGCAGTCCGGACAGGTTTGGATCACCCCTCCACTTT. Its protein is CASSPDRFGSPLHF.

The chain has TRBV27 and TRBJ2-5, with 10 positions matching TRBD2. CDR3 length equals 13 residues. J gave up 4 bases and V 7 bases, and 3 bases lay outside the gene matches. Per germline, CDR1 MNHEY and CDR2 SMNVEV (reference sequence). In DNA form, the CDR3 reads TGTGCCAGCAAGGGACTAGCGCGAGAGACCCAGTACTTC. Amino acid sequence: CASKGLARETQYF.

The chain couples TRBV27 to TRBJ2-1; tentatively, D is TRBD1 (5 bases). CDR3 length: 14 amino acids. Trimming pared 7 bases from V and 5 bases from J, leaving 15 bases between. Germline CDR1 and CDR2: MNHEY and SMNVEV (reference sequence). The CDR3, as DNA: TGTGCCAGCAACCCTGACAGACGAGACAATGAGCAGTTCTTC. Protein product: CASNPDRRDNEQFF.

Written as DNA, the CDR3 is TGTGCCAGCAGCCGTCAAGGGGAAGGGGGCAACGAGCAGTACTTC. Translating gives CASSRQGEGGNEQYF. The V and J genes are TRBV3-1 (or the pseudogene TRBV3-2) and TRBJ2-7; 7 bases match TRBD1. With V trimmed by 4 bases and J by 5 bases, 11 bases remained unmatched. There are 15 residues in the CDR3. In germline, CDR1 is LGHDT, CDR2 YNNKEL (reference sequence).

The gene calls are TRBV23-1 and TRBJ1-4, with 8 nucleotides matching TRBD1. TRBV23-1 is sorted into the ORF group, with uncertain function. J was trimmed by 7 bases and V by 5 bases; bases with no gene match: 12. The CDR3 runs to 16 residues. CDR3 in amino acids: CASSSPLTGGREKLFF. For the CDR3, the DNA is TGCGCCAGCAGTTCCCCGTTAACAGGGGGTCGTGAAAAACTGTTTTTT.

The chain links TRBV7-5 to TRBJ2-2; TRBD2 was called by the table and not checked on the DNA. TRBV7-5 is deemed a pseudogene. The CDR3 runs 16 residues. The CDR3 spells CVRIPGGGSNTGELFF. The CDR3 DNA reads TGTGTCAGAATCCCCGGGGGGGGCTCCAACACCGGGGAGCTGTTTTTT.

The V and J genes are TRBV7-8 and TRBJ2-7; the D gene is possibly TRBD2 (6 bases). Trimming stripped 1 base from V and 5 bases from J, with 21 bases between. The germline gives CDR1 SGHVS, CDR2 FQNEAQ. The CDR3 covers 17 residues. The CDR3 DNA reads TGTGCCAGCAGCTTAGGGTGGCAGAGGGGAGGTGGGAACGAGCAGTACTTC. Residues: CASSLGWQRGGGNEQYF.

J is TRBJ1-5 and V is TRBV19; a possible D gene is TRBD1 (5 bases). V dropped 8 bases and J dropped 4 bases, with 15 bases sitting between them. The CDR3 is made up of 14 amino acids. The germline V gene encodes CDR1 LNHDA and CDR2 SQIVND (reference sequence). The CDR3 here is CASSSRVSNQPQHF. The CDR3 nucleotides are TGTGCCAGTTCGAGCAGGGTTTCTAATCAGCCCCAGCATTTT.

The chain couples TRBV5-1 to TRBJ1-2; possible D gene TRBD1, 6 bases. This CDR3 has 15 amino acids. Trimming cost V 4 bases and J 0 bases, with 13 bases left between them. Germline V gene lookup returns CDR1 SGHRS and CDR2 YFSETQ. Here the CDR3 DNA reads TGCGCCAGCAGCCTGGGACACCTCTCTAACTATGGCTACACCTTC. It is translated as CASSLGHLSNYGYTF.

The DNA of the CDR3 is TGTGCCAGCAGCTTAGATCGGGGGACAGGGGACGGCTACACCTTC. Protein product: CASSLDRGTGDGYTF. This chain links TRBV11-2 with TRBJ1-2; 10 positions agree with TRBD1. CDR1 is SGHAT, CDR2 FQNNGV, per germline. CDR3 length equals 15 residues. V gave up 0 bases and J gave up 8 bases; unmatched junction bases: 6.